This T cell receptor (beta chain) stems from a study of T cell clonality in common variable immunodeficiency. At least ten counts were recorded for this clone. The antigen is not known. The CDR3 goes on 3 residues after the read ends, and that part is filled in from the germline J gene. TCRdb's table, derived via immunoSEQ multiplex PCR, lists solely in-frame clones and lacks some. The data show some 34,000 clones, with none appearing a single time. Regarding the study as a whole: Fewer deletions and N-nucleotide insertions were reportedly seen in common variable immunodeficiency TCR beta sequences.

The CDR3 runs to 15 residues. V was trimmed by 1 base and J by 1 base, leaving 8 bases between them. CDR1 and CDR2 from the germline V gene are SGHTA and FQGNSA. Sample: peripheral blood mononuclear cells. V usage is TRBV7-2 and J usage is TRBJ2-1; TRBD2 is a possible D gene (5 bases). This clonotype originated in a human donor with common variable immunodeficiency. The chain's CDR3 is CASSLGGPSYNEQFF. The sequenced part of the CDR3 DNA is TGTGCCAGCAGCTTAGGCGGGCCTTCCTACAATGAG.